This TCR beta chain comes out of a study of blood T cell repertoires in COVID-19. The CDR3 covers 16 residues. CDR1 is MNHNY, CDR2 SVGAGI, per germline (reference sequence). The V and J ends lost 5 bases and 3 bases, in that order; junction bases with no gene match: 10. This table comes from immunoSEQ multiplex PCR, and its TCRdb copy is limited to in-frame clones, with some not included. Of under 200,000 clones listed, around nine tenths are singletons. V usage is TRBV6-6 and J usage is TRBJ2-3, with TRBD2 identical over 8 bases. The source material was peripheral blood. The receptor was isolated from a woman older than 75 with COVID-19, enrolled during active disease. CDR3 sequence reads: CASSTLAGGGTDTQYF. The CDR3 DNA follows: TGTGCCAGCAGTACCCTGGCGGGAGGAGGGACAGATACGCAGTATTTT.